A selection of T cell receptor beta chains follows, all from one sample in a study of vaccination effects on CD4 cells after COVID-19. TCRdb's copy holds only in-frame clones and misses some; the assay was immunoSEQ multiplex PCR. The sample holds approximately 15,000 clones, about 70% seen once. For these TCRs, the target antigens are not known. This specimen was CD4+ T cells from PBMCs cultured with SARS-CoV-2 spike peptides, taken after COVID-19 vaccination. The receptors were gathered from a human donor who had a prior SARS-CoV-2 infection. Both conserved end residues are part of each CDR3. The D gene is left open where the match is weak. Some rows have no size entry. The others give once, few or many, or a class for an expanded clone.

clone size	D gene	J gene	V gene	CDR3 DNA	CDR3 protein
.	TRBD2	TRBJ2-1	TRBV28	TGTGCCAGCAGAATAGGACTAGCGGGGGTTAGGGCTGAGCAGTTCTTC	CASRIGLAGVRAEQFF
.	.	TRBJ2-1	TRBV7-8	TGTGCCAGCAGCGATTCAGGGAGGGGGGCAAATGAGCAGTTCTTC	CASSDSGRGANEQFF
.	TRBD2	TRBJ2-2	TRBV2	TGTGCCAGCGGGGGGGAGACCGGGGAGCTGTTTTTT	CASGGETGELFF
.	.	TRBJ2-2	TRBV7-8	TGTGCCAGCAGCTTAGCGCTTTTAGCCCGGAACACCGGGGAGCTGTTTTTT	CASSLALLARNTGELFF
.	TRBD2	TRBJ2-5	TRBV9	TGTGCCAGCAGCGTAGCTGACGGGGGGGCCGCAGAGACCCAGTACTTC	CASSVADGGAAETQYF
once	.	TRBJ1-5	TRBV3-1/TRBV3-2	TGTGCCAGCAGCCAAGATAGGGGATTAGGGCAGCCCCAGCATTTT	CASSQDRGLGQPQHF
.	.	TRBJ2-7	TRBV6-2/TRBV6-3	TGTGCCAGCAGTTACTTTGGGGGACTCTACGAGCAGTACTTC	CASSYFGGLYEQYF
medium-sized	.	TRBJ2-2	TRBV5-4	TGTGCCAGCAGCCCGGATGGCCAAGCGGCGAACACCGGGGAGCTGTTTTTT	CASSPDGQAANTGELFF
.	.	TRBJ1-2	TRBV11-1	TGTGCCAGCAGCTTAGGGGGGGGCTACACCTTC	CASSLGGGYTF
few	.	TRBJ1-1	TRBV2	TGTGCCAGCAGCCCCGAAATGAACACTGAAGCTTTCTTT	CASSPEMNTEAFF
.	.	TRBJ1-6	TRBV5-1	TGCGCCAGCAGCTTGGTCGGCAGGGATTCACCCCTCCACTTT	CASSLVGRDSPLHF
.	TRBD1	TRBJ2-5	TRBV15	TGTGCCACCGCTGTGGGACAGGAAAAAGAGACCCAGTACTTC	CATAVGQEKETQYF
.	TRBD2	TRBJ2-3	TRBV5-1	TGCGCCAGCAGCCTAGGGACTAGCGGGATAGATACGCAGTATTTT	CASSLGTSGIDTQYF
.	.	TRBJ2-1	TRBV5-1	TGCGCCAGCAGCTTGGCAGGGTCCTACAATGAGCAGTTCTTC	CASSLAGSYNEQFF
few	.	TRBJ2-2	TRBV9	TGTGCCAGCAGCCCCTTCGAAGCGCGGTCGAACACCGGGGAGCTGTTTTTT	CASSPFEARSNTGELFF
.	.	TRBJ2-3	TRBV5-4	TGTGCCAGCAGCAAGGGAGGTCGCCTAGCCGGTACAGATACGCAGTATTTT	CASSKGGRLAGTDTQYF
.	TRBD2	TRBJ2-5	TRBV4-2	TGTGCCAGCAGCCAAGCCTCTGGACTAGCGGGAGAGACCCAGTACTTC	CASSQASGLAGETQYF
once	.	TRBJ2-7	TRBV4-2	TGTGCCAGCAGCCAAGGTGATCGTTCGAGCTCCTACGAGCAGTACTTC	CASSQGDRSSSYEQYF
.	.	TRBJ1-1	TRBV24-1	TGTGCCACCAGTGACAGCTGGAACACTGAAGCTTTCTTT	CATSDSWNTEAFF
.	.	TRBJ1-5	TRBV20-1	TGCAGTGCTAGTTCTCGTCGGGAGGGTCAGCCCCAGCATTTT	CSASSRREGQPQHF
.	.	TRBJ1-6	TRBV5-4	TGTGCCAGCAGCTTGGCGGGAGGCTATAATTCACCCCTCCACTTT	CASSLAGGYNSPLHF
.	.	TRBJ1-2	TRBV3-1/TRBV3-2	TGTGCCAGCAGCCTAGGGTGGGCAGGCGACTATGGCTACACCTTC	CASSLGWAGDYGYTF
.	.	TRBJ1-5	TRBV3-1/TRBV3-2	TGTGCCAGCAGCCCAGGATCATTTAATCAGCCCCAGCATTTT	CASSPGSFNQPQHF
.	TRBD1	TRBJ1-5	TRBV30	TGTGCCTGGAGTGTACAGGGGAGTCAGCCCCAGCATTTT	CAWSVQGSQPQHF
.	.	TRBJ1-4	TRBV24-1	TGTGCCACCAGTGATCCGGCGTCTGAAAAACTGTTTTTT	CATSDPASEKLFF
few	TRBD2	TRBJ2-7	TRBV6-1	TGTGCCAGCAGTGAAGGCAGCGGGAGGACCTACGAGCAGTACTTC	CASSEGSGRTYEQYF
once	TRBD1	TRBJ1-1	TRBV6-5	TGTGCCAGCAGTTCCGACAGGGATCAAGCTTTCTTT	CASSSDRDQAFF
.	.	TRBJ2-2	TRBV11-3	TGTGCCAGCAGCCACAATTGGGACACCGGGGAGCTGTTTTTT	CASSHNWDTGELFF
.	.	TRBJ1-5	TRBV30	TGTGCCTGGAGTGTGAACGGCAATCAGCCCCAGCATTTT	CAWSVNGNQPQHF
.	.	TRBJ1-1	TRBV6-6	TGTGCCAGCAGTTACAACTCAGGGGCCCCCTTGGGGGCTTTCTTT	CASSYNSGAPLGAFF
.	.	TRBJ2-1	TRBV6-2/TRBV6-3	TGTGCCAGCAGTTACGGGGGAAGCTCCTACAATGAGCAGTTCTTC	CASSYGGSSYNEQFF